The sequence of this T cell receptor (beta chain) was determined in a study of blood T cells in healthy people across ages. For this clonotype: Its target is not known.

Study outcomes and limitations: Donors of long life had a larger count of naive CD4+ cells and greater diversity than aged donors. Because sorting was not performed, PBMCs prevented conclusive naive versus antigen-experienced comparison.

The germline V and J ends were trimmed by 4 bases and 5 bases, with 13 bases remaining between them. This CDR3 is built from 14 residues. CDR1 and CDR2 from the germline V gene are SGHRS and YFSETQ. Primers used in a second PCR of about 7 to 12 cycles were a sample-barcoded 5' primer and a J-beta primer mix. TCRdb re-analysed the 5' RACE reads in MiXCR, keeping a single row per CDR3 protein. In the table there are about 1.8 million distinct CDR3 sequences, roughly 50% of which are singletons. All donors came from Russia, were Caucasian and healthy, and spanned ages about 6 to 95. This TCR was sampled from a woman aged 40-49 years in good health. The chain carries TRBV5-1 and TRBJ2-1; D is ambiguous. Sequencing used blood. CDR3 sequence: CASSDLQGNNEQFF. The CDR3 DNA is TGCGCCAGCAGCGACTTACAAGGGAACAATGAGCAGTTCTTC.